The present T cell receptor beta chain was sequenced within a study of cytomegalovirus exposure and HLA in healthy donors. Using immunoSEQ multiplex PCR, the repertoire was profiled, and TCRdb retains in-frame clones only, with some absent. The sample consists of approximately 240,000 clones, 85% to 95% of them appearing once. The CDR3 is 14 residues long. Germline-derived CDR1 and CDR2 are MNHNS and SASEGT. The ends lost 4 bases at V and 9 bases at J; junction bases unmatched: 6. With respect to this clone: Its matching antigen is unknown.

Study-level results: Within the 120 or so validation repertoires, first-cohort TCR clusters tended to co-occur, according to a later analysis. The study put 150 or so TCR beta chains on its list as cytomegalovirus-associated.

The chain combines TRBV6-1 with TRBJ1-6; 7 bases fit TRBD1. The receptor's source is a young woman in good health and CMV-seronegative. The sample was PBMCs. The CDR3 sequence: CASSVRGQSSPLHF. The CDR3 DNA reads TGTGCCAGCAGTGTTAGGGGGCAGAGTTCACCCCTCCACTTT.